The 2 T cell receptor beta chains below come from one sample, sequenced in a study of T cell repertoires in cytomegalovirus infection. TCRdb fed the reads into MiXCR, producing one record per CDR3 protein. The sample includes about 140,000 distinct CDR3 sequences, more than 30% seen only once; the top ten take roughly 47%. Their cognate antigens are unknown. Sequenced material: CD8+ T cells from cultured PBMCs, taken from culture after CMV antigen stimulation. The source of these receptors is a human donor in good health (CMV status not recorded). Some clones in this sample may be carry-over from other donors' samples.

This clonotype was counted a few times. The chain links TRBV19 to TRBJ2-7; D may be TRBD1 (6 bases). Per germline, CDR1 LNHDA and CDR2 SQIVND (reference sequence). V was trimmed by 4 bases and J by 5 bases, leaving 18 bases between them. The CDR3 loop spans 15 amino acids. This CDR3 reads CASSTLGSPGDEQYF. The CDR3 DNA reads as TGTGCCAGTAGTACCCTGGGGAGCCCAGGGGACGAGCAGTACTTC.

This clonotype appeared a few times. The J gene is TRBJ1-1, the V gene TRBV4-1, with D possibly being TRBD1 (5 bases). Trimming took 5 bases from V and 4 from J, leaving 17 bases between them. Per the germline V gene, CDR1 is MGHRA and CDR2 is YSYEKL. The CDR3 has 15 amino acids. CDR3 region: CASSFDPPGGTEAFF. The CDR3 nucleotides are TGCGCCAGCAGCTTCGACCCCCCGGGGGGCACTGAAGCTTTCTTT.